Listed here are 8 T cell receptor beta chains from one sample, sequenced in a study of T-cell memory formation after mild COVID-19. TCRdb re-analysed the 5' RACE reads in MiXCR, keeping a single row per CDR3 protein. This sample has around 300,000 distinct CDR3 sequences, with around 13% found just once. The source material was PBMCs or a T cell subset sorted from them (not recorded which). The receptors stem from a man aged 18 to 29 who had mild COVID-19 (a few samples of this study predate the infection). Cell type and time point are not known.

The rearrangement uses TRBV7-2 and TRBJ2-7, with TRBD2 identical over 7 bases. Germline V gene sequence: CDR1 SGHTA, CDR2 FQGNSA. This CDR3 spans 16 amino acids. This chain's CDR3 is CASSLDSGFSSGSLTV. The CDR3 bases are TGTGCCAGCAGCTTAGATAGTGGATTCTCTAGCGGCTCTCTCACAGTC.

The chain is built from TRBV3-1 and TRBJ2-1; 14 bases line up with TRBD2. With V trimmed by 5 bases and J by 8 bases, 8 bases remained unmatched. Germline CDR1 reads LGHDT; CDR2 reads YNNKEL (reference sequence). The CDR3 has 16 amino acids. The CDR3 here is CASSWRLAGGLHEQFF. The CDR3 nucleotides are TGTGCCAGCAGCTGGAGACTAGCGGGGGGGCTCCATGAGCAGTTCTTC.

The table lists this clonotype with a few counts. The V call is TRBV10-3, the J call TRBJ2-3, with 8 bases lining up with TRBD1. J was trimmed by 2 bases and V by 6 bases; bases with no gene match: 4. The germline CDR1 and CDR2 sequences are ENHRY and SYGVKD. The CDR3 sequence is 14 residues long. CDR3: CAIRRTGLTDTQYF. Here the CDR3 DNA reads TGTGCCATCAGAAGGACAGGGCTCACAGATACGCAGTATTTT.

The CDR3 here is CASSSTGALKAFF. CDR3 sequence (DNA): TGTGCCAGCAGCTCGACAGGGGCTCTGAAAGCTTTCTTT. The genes are TRBV5-5 and TRBJ1-1; 8 bases map to TRBD1. This CDR3 has 13 amino acids. After removal of 3 bases from V and 9 bases from J, the junction contained 7 bases not matched to a gene. Germline V gives CDR1 SGHKS, CDR2 YYEKEE (reference sequence).

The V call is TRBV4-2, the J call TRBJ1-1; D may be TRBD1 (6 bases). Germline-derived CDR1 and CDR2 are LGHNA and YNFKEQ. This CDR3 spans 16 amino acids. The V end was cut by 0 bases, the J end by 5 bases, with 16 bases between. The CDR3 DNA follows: TGTGCCAGCAGCCAAGACGCTTCGGGGGCGAGAACTGAAGCTTTCTTT. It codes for CASSQDASGARTEAFF.

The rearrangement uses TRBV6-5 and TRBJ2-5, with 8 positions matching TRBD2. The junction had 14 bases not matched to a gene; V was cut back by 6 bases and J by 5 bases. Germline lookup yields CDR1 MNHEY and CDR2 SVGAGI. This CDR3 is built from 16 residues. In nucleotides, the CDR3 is TGTGCCAGCAGCCGAAACGGACTAGCCTCCTACGAGACCCAGTACTTC. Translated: CASSRNGLASYETQYF.

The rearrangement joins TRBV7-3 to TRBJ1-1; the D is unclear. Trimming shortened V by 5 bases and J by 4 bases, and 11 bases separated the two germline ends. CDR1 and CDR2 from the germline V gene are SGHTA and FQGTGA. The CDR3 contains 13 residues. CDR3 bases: TGTGCCAGCAGCCCTCCCTCAGGCACTGAAGCTTTCTTT. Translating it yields CASSPPSGTEAFF.

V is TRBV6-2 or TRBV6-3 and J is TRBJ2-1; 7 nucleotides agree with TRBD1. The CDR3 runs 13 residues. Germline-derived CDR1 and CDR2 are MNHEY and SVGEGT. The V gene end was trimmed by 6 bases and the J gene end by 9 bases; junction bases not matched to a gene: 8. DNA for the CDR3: TGTGCCAGCAGGCAAGACAGGGCGACTGAGCAGTTCTTC. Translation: CASRQDRATEQFF.